Each of the 25 T cell receptor beta chains below was sequenced from the same sample in a study of T-cell reconstitution after alpha-beta-depleted transplantation in children. The library targeted TCRbeta and was prepared with unique molecular identifiers. MiXCR, run by TCRdb on the PCR reads, gives a single entry per CDR3 protein. The sample lists about a million distinct CDR3 sequences, under 30% occurring once. The sequencing here drew on PBMCs, mostly from graft donor cells, taken 360 days after TCRalphabeta/CD19-depleted stem cell transplant. These TCRs come from a boy less than two years old who had a stem cell transplant for SCID, so the T cells may come from the graft donor.

This clonotype was seen more than once but under ten times. The chain is built from TRBV27 and TRBJ2-1; D ambiguous. CDR1 is MNHEY, CDR2 SMNVEV, per germline (reference sequence). V was trimmed by 8 bases and J by 7 bases, leaving 24 bases between them. CDR3 length equals 16 residues. The CDR3 DNA reads TGTGCCAGCGCAACCAGGCCCTCCCACTCGCCTAATGAGCAGTTCTTC. Residues: CASATRPSHSPNEQFF.

This chain joins TRBV20-1 and TRBJ1-5; possible D gene TRBD1, 5 bases. The germline V gene encodes CDR1 DFQATT and CDR2 SNEGSKA (reference sequence). The CDR3 loop spans 15 amino acids. With 3 bases removed from V and 0 bases from J, the gap between germline ends came to 12 bases. Here the CDR3 reads CSASRSGVSNQPQHF. DNA for the CDR3: TGCAGTGCTAGTCGTTCGGGGGTTAGCAATCAGCCCCAGCATTTT.

The V call is TRBV20-1, the J call TRBJ2-5, with 13 bases aligning to TRBD2. Germline V gene sequence: CDR1 DFQATT, CDR2 SNEGSKA (reference sequence). Trimming cost V 1 base and J 7 bases; bases outside gene matches: 9. The CDR3 loop spans 16 amino acids. The CDR3 DNA follows: TGCAGTGCTAGAGGCACTAGCGGGGGGGTCCCGGGGACCCAGTACTTC. It encodes CSARGTSGGVPGTQYF.

The gene calls are TRBV5-1 and TRBJ2-1; a possible D gene is TRBD1 (6 bases). Trimming stripped 1 base from V and 5 bases from J, with 19 bases between. The CDR3 sequence is 17 residues long. The germline CDR1 and CDR2 sequences are SGHRS and YFSETQ. The CDR3 DNA follows: TGCGCCAGCAGCTTGTTAATTCTACGGGACAACCACAATGAGCAGTTCTTC. Translating it yields CASSLLILRDNHNEQFF.

In this sample, this clonotype turned up a few times. V and J are TRBV29-1 and TRBJ2-7, with D perhaps TRBD1 or TRBD2 (7 bases each). Per germline, CDR1 SQVTM and CDR2 ANQGSEA. The CDR3 loop spans 14 amino acids. Trimming stripped 4 bases from V and 6 bases from J, with 19 bases between. CDR3: CSVVPGAGGGEQYF. The CDR3 DNA reads as TGCAGCGTTGTCCCAGGGGCAGGGGGGGGCGAGCAGTACTTC.

The chain links TRBV5-1 to TRBJ2-7, with TRBD1 identical over 8 bases. Per germline, CDR1 SGHRS and CDR2 YFSETQ. This CDR3 has 15 residues. Trimming at V came to 1 base and at J to 7 bases, leaving 10 bases not matched to a gene. The CDR3 loop is CASSLLETGEKEQYF. The CDR3 coding sequence is TGCGCCAGCAGCTTGCTAGAGACAGGGGAAAAAGAGCAGTACTTC.

The V and J genes are TRBV28 and TRBJ2-5; the D call may be TRBD1 or TRBD2 (7 bases each). The germline V gene encodes CDR1 MDHEN and CDR2 SYDVKM. CDR3 length equals 14 residues. V shed 5 bases and J shed 5 bases, with 15 bases lying between them. The CDR3 region has the DNA TGTGCCAGCAGTCCTACAGGGGAGGGGGAGACCCAGTACTTC. Its translation is CASSPTGEGETQYF.

The chain carries TRBV5-1 and TRBJ2-3; D is undetermined. In germline, CDR1 is SGHRS, CDR2 YFSETQ. V was trimmed by 0 bases and J by 6 bases, leaving 8 bases between them. The CDR3 extends over 13 amino acids. The CDR3 DNA follows: TGCGCCAGCAGCTTGGGTAATCTGGATACGCAGTATTTT. Translated, it gives CASSLGNLDTQYF.

This clonotype was observed a few times. J is TRBJ1-1 and V is TRBV9; unclear D gene. The V end was cut by 0 bases, the J end by 0 bases, with 9 bases between. Germline loops: CDR1 SGDLS, CDR2 YYNGEE. This CDR3 has 15 residues. The CDR3 region has the DNA TGTGCCAGCAGCGTAGGCCCGTTGGTGAACACTGAAGCTTTCTTT. Its translation is CASSVGPLVNTEAFF.

This clonotype appeared a few times. The CDR3 DNA reads as TGTGCCAGCAGCCGTCAAGCTAGCGGGGGCCATGAGCAGTTCTTC. Residues: CASSRQASGGHEQFF. The chain combines TRBV14 with TRBJ2-1, with 10 bases lining up with TRBD2. V was pared by 4 bases and J by 8 bases, with 8 bases of the junction left unmatched. This CDR3 comprises 15 residues. Germline CDR1 and CDR2: SGHDN and FVKESK.

This clonotype was counted only a few times. The chain is built from TRBV12-3 or TRBV12-4 and TRBJ2-5, with 9 positions matching TRBD2. The V segment lost 7 bases and the J segment 4 bases; nucleotides outside the gene matches: 7. The CDR3 covers 14 residues. CDR3 region: CASTPSGVGETQYF. As DNA, the CDR3 is TGTGCCAGCACCCCTAGCGGGGTAGGAGAGACCCAGTACTTC.

This clonotype has a handful of counts. The chain links TRBV28 to TRBJ1-2; D remains ambiguous. Germline CDR1 and CDR2: MDHEN and SYDVKM. V lost 6 bases and J 5 bases, leaving 7 bases between the germline ends. This CDR3 has 11 residues. The CDR3 loop reads CASRWSYGYTF. In nucleotides, the CDR3 is TGTGCCAGCAGGTGGAGTTATGGCTACACCTTC.

The table lists this clonotype with many counts. The chain has TRBV9 and TRBJ2-1; D is undetermined. Germline assignment: CDR1 SGDLS and CDR2 YYNGEE. CDR3 length equals 16 residues. The germline V and J ends were trimmed by 4 bases and 0 bases, with 14 bases remaining between them. The CDR3 DNA follows: TGTGCCAGCAGCCTCGGTACGATAAGCTCCTACAATGAGCAGTTCTTC. Its protein product is CASSLGTISSYNEQFF.

This sequence joins TRBV20-1 and TRBJ1-5; D is ambiguous. Germline V gene lookup returns CDR1 DFQATT and CDR2 SNEGSKA (reference sequence). This CDR3 contains 12 residues. Trimming took 4 bases from V and 9 from J, leaving 13 bases between them. This CDR3 is CSATTLAGPQHF. The CDR3 region has the DNA TGCAGTGCTACGACGCTCGCAGGGCCCCAGCATTTT.

The chain carries TRBV7-6 and TRBJ1-4; 7 bases match TRBD1. J was trimmed by 4 bases and V by 4 bases; bases with no gene match: 15. Germline assignment: CDR1 SGHVS and CDR2 FNYEAQ. The CDR3 spans 18 residues. The CDR3 protein is CASSSPVAGTESNEKLFF. The CDR3 DNA sequence: TGTGCCAGCAGCTCTCCCGTAGCCGGGACAGAGAGTAATGAAAAACTGTTTTTT.

The chain combines TRBV5-1 with TRBJ2-3; TRBD2 agrees at 8 bases. The V gene's germline CDR1 is SGHRS and CDR2 YFSETQ. V shed 1 base and J 2 bases; nucleotides not matched to a gene: 9. The CDR3 loop spans 17 amino acids. The CDR3 loop reads CASSLWTGTSSTDTQYF. In nucleotides, the CDR3 is TGCGCCAGCAGCTTGTGGACCGGGACTAGTTCCACAGATACGCAGTATTTT. Full variable domain (outside the CDR3, taken from reference TRBV5-1 and TRBJ2-3): KAGVTQTPRYLIKTRGQQVTLSCSPISGHRSVSWYQQTPGQGLQFLFEYFSETQRNKGNFPGRFSGRQFSNSRSEMNVSTLELGDSALYLCASSLWTGTSSTDTQYFGPGTRLTVL.

The chain uses TRBV12-3 or TRBV12-4 and TRBJ1-2; tentatively, D is TRBD1 (6 bases). This CDR3 comprises 16 residues. Trimming left V 4 bases short and J 0 bases short, with 15 bases between. CDR3 sequence: CASSSAGALANYGYTF. The DNA of the CDR3 is TGTGCCAGCAGTTCGGCAGGGGCCCTAGCTAACTATGGCTACACCTTC.

This chain links TRBV2 with TRBJ2-1; 10 nucleotides align to TRBD2. V lost 7 bases to trimming and J lost 8 bases; unmatched junction nucleotides: 11. Per germline, CDR1 SNHLY and CDR2 FYNNEI. The CDR3 is made up of 15 amino acids. The CDR3 sequence is CASTRLAGPGDEQFF. For the CDR3, the DNA is TGTGCCAGCACCCGACTAGCGGGCCCAGGGGATGAGCAGTTCTTC.

The chain carries TRBV5-1 and TRBJ2-7, with D possibly called TRBD1 or TRBD2 (5 bases each). V lost 4 bases, J lost 3 bases, and 17 bases lay in between. Germline-derived CDR1 and CDR2 are SGHRS and YFSETQ. The CDR3 runs 15 residues. CDR3 protein: CASSAAPRGNYEQYF. The CDR3, as DNA: TGCGCCAGCAGCGCAGCCCCGAGGGGAAACTACGAGCAGTACTTC. Looking up the rest from reference TRBV5-1 and TRBJ2-7 gives the full variable domain: KAGVTQTPRYLIKTRGQQVTLSCSPISGHRSVSWYQQTPGQGLQFLFEYFSETQRNKGNFPGRFSGRQFSNSRSEMNVSTLELGDSALYLCASSAAPRGNYEQYFGPGTRLTVT.

V is TRBV20-1 and J is TRBJ2-2; TRBD1 agrees at 8 bases. The germline V gene encodes CDR1 DFQATT and CDR2 SNEGSKA (reference sequence). Trimming cost V 5 bases and J 5 bases; bases outside gene matches: 13. This CDR3 spans 16 amino acids. CDR3 protein: CSAPRQGTTGTGELFF. The CDR3 DNA reads as TGCAGTGCTCCCCGACAGGGGACCACCGGAACCGGGGAGCTGTTTTTT.

The J gene is TRBJ1-4, the V gene TRBV11-2; a possible D gene is TRBD1 (5 bases). V shed 3 bases and J shed 7 bases, with 12 bases lying between them. The CDR3 has 14 residues. Germline CDR1 SGHAT, CDR2 FQNNGV. The CDR3 coding sequence is TGTGCCAGCAGCTTTTGGGGGGTAACTGAAAAACTGTTTTTT. Translating it yields CASSFWGVTEKLFF.

The chain recombines TRBV11-2 with TRBJ1-2; D call uncertain. Germline CDR1 is SGHAT and CDR2 is FQNNGV. V lost 4 bases and J lost 4, with 10 bases in between. The CDR3 runs to 13 residues. The CDR3 nucleotides read TGTGCCAGCAGCTCCACGACGGGCTATGGCTACACCTTC. Protein: CASSSTTGYGYTF.

In this sample, this clonotype turned up a few times. This rearrangement joins TRBV7-3 to TRBJ2-1, with 10 bases lining up with TRBD2. The CDR3 loop spans 18 amino acids. Germline trimming cut 1 base from V and 6 bases from J; bases unmatched to any gene: 12. Germline values: CDR1 SGHTA, CDR2 FQGTGA. CDR3 region: CASSLSPSGGPAGNEQFF. Here the CDR3 DNA reads TGTGCCAGCAGCTTAAGTCCTAGCGGGGGCCCTGCTGGCAATGAGCAGTTCTTC.

The genes are TRBV4-1 and TRBJ2-6; D is possibly TRBD1 or TRBD2 (5 bases each). Germline-derived CDR1 and CDR2 are MGHRA and YSYEKL. The CDR3 contains 20 residues. Trimming removed 0 bases from V and 2 bases from J, with 20 bases in between. Here the CDR3 DNA reads TGCGCCAGCAGCCAAGAATGGGGGTTGGGGAGAAGAGCTGGGGCCAACGTCCTGACTTTC. It translates to CASSQEWGLGRRAGANVLTF.

With regard to this clonotype: An end of the junction does not agree with germline; a read error may underlie this. CDR3 amino acids: CATSFGSSGEDGETQYF. CDR3 sequence (DNA): TGTGCCACCAGTTTTGGCTCTAGCGGGGAGGACGGGGAGACCCAGTACTTC. The chain uses TRBV28 and TRBJ2-5, with 9 bases identical to TRBD2. Per the germline V gene, CDR1 is MDHEN and CDR2 is SYDVKM. The CDR3 has 17 amino acids.